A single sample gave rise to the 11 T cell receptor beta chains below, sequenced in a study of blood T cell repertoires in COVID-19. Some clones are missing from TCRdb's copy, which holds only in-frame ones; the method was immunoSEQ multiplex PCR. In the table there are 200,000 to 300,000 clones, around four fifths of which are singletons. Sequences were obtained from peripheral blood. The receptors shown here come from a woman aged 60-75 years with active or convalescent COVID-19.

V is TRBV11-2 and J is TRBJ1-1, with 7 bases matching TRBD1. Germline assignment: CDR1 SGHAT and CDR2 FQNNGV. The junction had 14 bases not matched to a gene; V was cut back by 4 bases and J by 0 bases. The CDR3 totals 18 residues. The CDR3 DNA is TGTGCCAGCAGCTCCCTCGCCGGGACAGCGATAATGAACACTGAAGCTTTCTTT. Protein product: CASSSLAGTAIMNTEAFF.

DNA of the CDR3: TGTGCCAGCAGTGAATTAGTCGGGTATAGCAATCAGCCCCAGCATTTT. Its translation: CASSELVGYSNQPQHF. The V gene is TRBV6-1, the J gene TRBJ1-5; D unresolved. The length of the CDR3 is 16 residues. Trimming shortened V by 2 bases and J by 0 bases, and 11 bases separated the two germline ends. The V gene's germline CDR1 is MNHNS and CDR2 SASEGT.

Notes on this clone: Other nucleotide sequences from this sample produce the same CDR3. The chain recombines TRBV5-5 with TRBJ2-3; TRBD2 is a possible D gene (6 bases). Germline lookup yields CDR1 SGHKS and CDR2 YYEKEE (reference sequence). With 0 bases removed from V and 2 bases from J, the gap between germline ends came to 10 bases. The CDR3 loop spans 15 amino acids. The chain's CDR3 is CASSLGGGATDTQYF. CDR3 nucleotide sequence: TGTGCCAGCAGCTTGGGTGGAGGGGCCACAGATACGCAGTATTTT.

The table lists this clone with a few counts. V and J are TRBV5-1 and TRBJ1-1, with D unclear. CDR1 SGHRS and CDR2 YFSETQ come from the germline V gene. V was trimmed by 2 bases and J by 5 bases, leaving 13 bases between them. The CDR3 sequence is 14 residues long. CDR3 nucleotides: TGCGCCAGCAGCTTTGGAGGGTCGGGGACTGAAGCTTTCTTT. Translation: CASSFGGSGTEAFF.

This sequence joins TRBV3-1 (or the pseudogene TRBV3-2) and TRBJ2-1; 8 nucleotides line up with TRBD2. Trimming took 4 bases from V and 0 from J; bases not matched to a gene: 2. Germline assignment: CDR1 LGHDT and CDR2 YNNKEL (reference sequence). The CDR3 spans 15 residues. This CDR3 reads CASSPSGSSYNEQFF. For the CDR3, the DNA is TGTGCCAGCAGCCCTAGCGGGTCCTCCTACAATGAGCAGTTCTTC.

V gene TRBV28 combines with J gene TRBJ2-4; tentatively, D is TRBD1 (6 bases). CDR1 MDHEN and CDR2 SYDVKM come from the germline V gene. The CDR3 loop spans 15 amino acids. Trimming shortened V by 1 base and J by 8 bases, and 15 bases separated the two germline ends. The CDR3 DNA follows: TGTGCCAGCAGTTTATCACAGGGCTTTATCGACATTCAGTACTTC. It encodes CASSLSQGFIDIQYF.

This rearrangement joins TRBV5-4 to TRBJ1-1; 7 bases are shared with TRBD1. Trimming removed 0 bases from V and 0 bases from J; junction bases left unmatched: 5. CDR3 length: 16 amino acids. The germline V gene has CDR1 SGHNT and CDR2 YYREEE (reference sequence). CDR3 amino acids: CASSLAKGAMNTEAFF. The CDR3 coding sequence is TGTGCCAGCAGCTTGGCCAAGGGGGCTATGAACACTGAAGCTTTCTTT.

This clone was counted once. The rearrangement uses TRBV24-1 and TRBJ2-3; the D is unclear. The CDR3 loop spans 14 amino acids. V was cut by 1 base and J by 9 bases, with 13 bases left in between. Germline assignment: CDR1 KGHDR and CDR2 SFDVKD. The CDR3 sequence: CATSDFETAGTQYF. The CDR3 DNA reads TGTGCCACCAGTGATTTTGAGACTGCCGGGACGCAGTATTTT.

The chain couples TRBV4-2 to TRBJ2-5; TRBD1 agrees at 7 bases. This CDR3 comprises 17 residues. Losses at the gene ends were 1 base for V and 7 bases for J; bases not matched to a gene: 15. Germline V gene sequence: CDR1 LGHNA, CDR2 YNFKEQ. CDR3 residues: CASSQVVTGNREGTQYF. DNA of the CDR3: TGTGCCAGCAGCCAAGTCGTGACAGGGAATCGCGAGGGGACCCAGTACTTC.

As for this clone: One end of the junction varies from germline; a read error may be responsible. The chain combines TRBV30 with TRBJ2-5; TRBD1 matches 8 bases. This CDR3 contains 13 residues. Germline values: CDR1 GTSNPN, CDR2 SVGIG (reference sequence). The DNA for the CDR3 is TGTGCCTGGGACGGGACAGGAGGGGAGATCCAGTACTTC. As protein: CAWDGTGGEIQYF.

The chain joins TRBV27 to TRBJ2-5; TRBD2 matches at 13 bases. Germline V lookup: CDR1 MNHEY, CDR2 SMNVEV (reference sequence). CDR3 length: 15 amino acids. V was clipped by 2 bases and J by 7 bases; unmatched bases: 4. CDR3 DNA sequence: TGTGCCAGCAGTTTAAGACTAGCGGGGGGAGGGACCCAGTACTTC. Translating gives CASSLRLAGGGTQYF.